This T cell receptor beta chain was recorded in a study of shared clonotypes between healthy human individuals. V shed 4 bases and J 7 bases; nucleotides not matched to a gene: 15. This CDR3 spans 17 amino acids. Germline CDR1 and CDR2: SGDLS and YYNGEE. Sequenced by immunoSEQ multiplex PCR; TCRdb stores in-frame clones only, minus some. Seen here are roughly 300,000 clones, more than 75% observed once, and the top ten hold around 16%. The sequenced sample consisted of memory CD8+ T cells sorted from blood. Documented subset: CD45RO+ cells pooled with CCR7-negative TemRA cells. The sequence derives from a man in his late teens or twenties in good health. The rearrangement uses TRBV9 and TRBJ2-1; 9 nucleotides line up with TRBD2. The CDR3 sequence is CASSPRLAGDPRNEQFF. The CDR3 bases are TGTGCCAGCAGCCCCCGATTAGCGGGAGACCCTAGGAATGAGCAGTTCTTC.